The rows below give T cell receptor beta chains drawn from one sample of a study of blood T cell repertoires in COVID-19. Profiling relied on immunoSEQ multiplex PCR, and the TCRdb table lists in-frame clones only, not all of them. Of a few hundred thousand clones in the sample, 75% to 90% were seen once. The sequenced material came from peripheral blood. These receptors all come from a man in his thirties or forties with acute or convalescent COVID-19. Both conserved end residues are part of each CDR3. The D gene is left open where the match is weak. Some rows mark clone size as missing; the rest say once, few, many or name a class of expanded clone.

TRBV18	-	TRBJ1-4	-	CASSPGSSGTNEKLFF	TGTGCCAGCTCACCAGGTTCGTCGGGAACTAATGAAAAACTGTTTTTT
TRBV15	TRBD1	TRBJ1-5	-	CATSNGQGAHQPQHF	TGTGCCACCAGCAACGGACAGGGGGCCCATCAGCCCCAGCATTTT
TRBV15	-	TRBJ2-7	-	CATSREPGQLGYEQYF	TGTGCCACCAGCAGAGAACCCGGACAATTGGGCTACGAGCAGTACTTC
TRBV6-6	-	TRBJ1-5	-	CASSSRGRRNQPQHF	TGTGCCAGCAGTTCGCGGGGACGGCGGAATCAGCCCCAGCATTTT
TRBV28	-	TRBJ2-1	-	CASSYQGGSYNEQFF	TGTGCCAGCAGCTACCAGGGGGGCTCCTACAATGAGCAGTTCTTC
TRBV6-6	-	TRBJ2-7	-	CASNKQDPAYEQYF	TGTGCCAGTAACAAACAGGATCCTGCCTACGAGCAGTACTTC
TRBV28	TRBD1	TRBJ1-1	-	CASSERQGNTEAFF	TGTGCCAGCAGTGAGAGACAGGGCAACACTGAAGCTTTCTTT
TRBV7-9	-	TRBJ1-2	-	CASSPDGRGYTF	TGTGCCAGCAGCCCGGACGGGAGAGGCTACACCTTC
TRBV3-1/TRBV3-2	-	TRBJ1-1	-	CASSSRGGNTEAFF	TGTGCCAGCAGCTCGAGGGGGGGGAACACTGAAGCTTTCTTT
TRBV4-1	-	TRBJ1-2	-	CASSQDTGVERGGGYTF	TGCGCCAGCAGCCAAGATACGGGGGTTGAAAGGGGAGGCGGCTACACCTTC
TRBV28	TRBD2	TRBJ2-1	-	CASSQLAHEQFF	TGTGCCAGCAGCCAACTAGCGCATGAGCAGTTCTTC
TRBV27	-	TRBJ1-2	-	CASSFWPRRGGYTF	TGTGCCAGCAGTTTCTGGCCTCGAAGGGGTGGCTACACCTTC
TRBV7-3	-	TRBJ2-5	-	CASSLGARETQYF	TGTGCCAGCTCATTGGGGGCCAGAGAGACCCAGTACTTC
TRBV6-6	-	TRBJ1-2	few	CASRLNYGYTF	TGTGCCAGCAGACTGAACTATGGCTACACCTTC
TRBV6-5	-	TRBJ2-5	once	CASSYSRGETQYF	TGTGCCAGCAGTTACTCCAGGGGTGAGACCCAGTACTTC
TRBV12-3/TRBV12-4	-	TRBJ1-2	-	CASRFGQGANTF	-
TRBV6-6	TRBD1	TRBJ1-1	-	CASRNSGQPNTEAFF	TGTGCCAGCAGAAACTCGGGACAGCCGAACACTGAAGCTTTCTTT
TRBV7-8	TRBD2	TRBJ2-3	-	CASRLALADTQYF	TGTGCCAGTAGACTAGCTCTGGCAGATACGCAGTATTTT
TRBV7-9	-	TRBJ1-4	-	CASSLAAYNEKLFF	TGTGCCAGCAGCTTAGCAGCCTATAATGAAAAACTGTTTTTT
TRBV4-1	TRBD1	TRBJ2-1	-	CASSETGLGFSGEQFF	TGCGCCAGCAGTGAGACAGGGTTAGGGTTTTCCGGTGAGCAGTTCTTC